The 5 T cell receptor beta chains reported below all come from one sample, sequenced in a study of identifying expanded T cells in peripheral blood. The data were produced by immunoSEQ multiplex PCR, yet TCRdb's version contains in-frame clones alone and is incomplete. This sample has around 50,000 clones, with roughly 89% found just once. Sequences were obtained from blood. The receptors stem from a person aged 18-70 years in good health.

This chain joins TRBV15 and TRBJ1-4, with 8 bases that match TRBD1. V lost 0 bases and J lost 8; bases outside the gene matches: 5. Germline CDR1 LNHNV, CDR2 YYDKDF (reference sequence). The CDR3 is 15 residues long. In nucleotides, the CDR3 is TGTGCCACCAGCAGAGATGGCGGACAGGGCGAAAAACTGTTTTTT. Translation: CATSRDGGQGEKLFF. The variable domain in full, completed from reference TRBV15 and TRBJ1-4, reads DAMVIQNPRYQVTQFGKPVTLSCSQTLNHNVMYWYQQKSSQAPKLLFHYYDKDFNNEADTPDNFQSRRPNTSFCFLDIRSPGLGDTAMYLCATSRDGGQGEKLFFGSGTQLSVL.

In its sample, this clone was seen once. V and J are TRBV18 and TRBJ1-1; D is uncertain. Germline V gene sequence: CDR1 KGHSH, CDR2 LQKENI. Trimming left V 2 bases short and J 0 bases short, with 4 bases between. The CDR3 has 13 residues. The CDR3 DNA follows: TGTGCCAGCTCACCAGACCTGAACACTGAAGCTTTCTTT. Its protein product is CASSPDLNTEAFF.

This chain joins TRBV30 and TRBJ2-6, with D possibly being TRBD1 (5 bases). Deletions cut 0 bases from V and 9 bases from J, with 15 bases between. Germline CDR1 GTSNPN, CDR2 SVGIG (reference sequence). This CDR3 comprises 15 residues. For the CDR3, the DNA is TGTGCCTGGAGTGTACCTTCACAGGACCTCAACGTCCTGACTTTC. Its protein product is CAWSVPSQDLNVLTF.

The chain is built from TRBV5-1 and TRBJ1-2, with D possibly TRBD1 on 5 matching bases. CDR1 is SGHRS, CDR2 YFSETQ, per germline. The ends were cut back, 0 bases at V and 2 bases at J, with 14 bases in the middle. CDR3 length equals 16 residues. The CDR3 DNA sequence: TGCGCCAGCAGCTTGGGTGCAGGGATGAACAACTATGGCTACACCTTC. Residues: CASSLGAGMNNYGYTF.

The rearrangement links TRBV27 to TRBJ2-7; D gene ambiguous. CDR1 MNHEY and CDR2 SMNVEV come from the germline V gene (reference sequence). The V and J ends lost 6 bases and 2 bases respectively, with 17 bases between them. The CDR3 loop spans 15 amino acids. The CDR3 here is CASSRKGFNAYEQYF. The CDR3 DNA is TGTGCCAGCAGCCGGAAAGGGTTTAACGCCTACGAGCAGTACTTC.